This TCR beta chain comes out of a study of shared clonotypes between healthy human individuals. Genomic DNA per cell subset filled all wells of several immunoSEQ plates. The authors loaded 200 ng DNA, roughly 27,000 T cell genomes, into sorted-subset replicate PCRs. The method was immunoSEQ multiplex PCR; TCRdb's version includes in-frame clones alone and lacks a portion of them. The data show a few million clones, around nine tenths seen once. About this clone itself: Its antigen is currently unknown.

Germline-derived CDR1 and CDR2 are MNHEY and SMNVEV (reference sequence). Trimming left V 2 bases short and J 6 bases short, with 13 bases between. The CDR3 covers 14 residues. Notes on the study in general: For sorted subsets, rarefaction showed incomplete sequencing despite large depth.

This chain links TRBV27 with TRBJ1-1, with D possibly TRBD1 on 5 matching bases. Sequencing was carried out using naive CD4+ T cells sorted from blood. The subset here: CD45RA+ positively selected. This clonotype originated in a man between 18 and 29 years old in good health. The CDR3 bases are TGTGCCAGCAGTTTAAAAGGGACGGAATCTGAAGCTTTCTTT. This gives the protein CASSLKGTESEAFF.